This is a list of T cell receptor beta chains from one sample in a study of cytomegalovirus exposure and HLA in healthy donors. The protocol was immunoSEQ multiplex PCR, while the TCRdb copy is restricted to in-frame clones and leaves out a portion. Of 300,000 or so clones detected, 88% appear once; the ten largest clones hold 0.9% to 1%. Sequenced input: PBMCs. Receptor source: a man aged 25-45 years in good health and CMV-seronegative. Each CDR3 is given with its conserved first and last residue. A D gene is named only where the DNA matches it firmly. Rows give clone size only sometimes, using once, few, many, or a class for an expanded clone.

NA	TRBV6-5	NA	TRBJ2-1	CASSYSIGVYNEQFF	TGTGCCAGCAGTTACTCAATCGGGGTCTACAATGAGCAGTTCTTC
NA	TRBV2	NA	TRBJ1-3	CASSVSGNTIYF	TGTGCCAGCAGTGTATCCGGAAACACCATATATTTT
NA	TRBV11-2	TRBD2	TRBJ2-1	CASSPRAGGLNEQFF	TGTGCCAGCAGCCCCAGAGCGGGGGGCCTCAATGAGCAGTTCTTC
NA	TRBV7-6	NA	TRBJ1-1	CASSPSPQVFTEAFF	TGTGCCAGCAGCCCAAGTCCACAGGTTTTCACTGAAGCTTTCTTT
NA	TRBV6-5	NA	TRBJ1-4	CASSYSGQGHEKLFF	TGTGCCAGCAGTTACTCAGGGCAGGGCCATGAAAAACTGTTTTTT
once	TRBV7-8	TRBD2	TRBJ2-1	CAGASGDNEQFF	TGTGCCGGGGCTAGCGGGGACAATGAGCAGTTCTTC
NA	TRBV19	TRBD1	TRBJ1-5	CASSVQGSNQPQHF	TGTGCCAGTAGTGTACAGGGGAGCAATCAGCCCCAGCATTTT
NA	TRBV6-6	NA	TRBJ1-2	CASSPGVGYTF	TGTGCCAGCAGCCCCGGAGTCGGCTACACCTTC
NA	TRBV6-1	TRBD1	TRBJ1-6	CASSEGTGRSPLHF	TGTGCCAGCAGTGAAGGGACAGGGCGATCACCCCTCCACTTT
NA	TRBV5-3	NA	TRBJ1-4	CARSLVAEMTSTNEKLFF	TGTGCCAGAAGCTTGGTCGCAGAAATGACATCAACTAATGAAAAACTGTTTTTT